Described below is a single T cell receptor beta chain sequence and its context. From germline, CDR1 is MGHRA and CDR2 YSYEKL. V lost 6 bases to trimming and J lost 5 bases; unmatched junction nucleotides: 7. The CDR3 is made up of 14 amino acids. Measured with immunoSEQ multiplex PCR; TCRdb has only the in-frame clones, and not every one. The sample carries tens of thousands of clones, 79% recorded once. Time point indicated: baseline, week 1 (first vaccination visit). The treatment: pre-vaccination baseline after standard-of-care therapy. This record comes from a study of a mutant IDH1 vaccine in newly diagnosed glioma. The overall study: Patients previously underwent radiotherapy, temozolomide, or both, and most underwent both.

The V gene is TRBV4-1, the J gene TRBJ2-7; 10 positions match TRBD1. The sequence came from a man in his forties or fifties with glioma. Sequenced here: PBMCs, sampled from a glioma patient treated with radiotherapy, temozolomide or both. This chain's CDR3 is CASSLGTGEDEQYF. DNA of the CDR3: TGCGCCAGCAGTCTTGGGACAGGGGAGGACGAGCAGTACTTC.